Below, one T cell receptor beta chain is given with its context. Produced via immunoSEQ multiplex PCR; TCRdb's table is partial and in-frame only. The profile shows roughly 120,000 clones, 80% to 90% of them singletons. This entry is derived from a study of blood T cell repertoires in COVID-19. For the study at large: The United States, Italy and Spain were the sources of the acute and convalescent COVID-19 samples.

Germline loops: CDR1 MNHNS, CDR2 SASEGT. Trimming pared 2 bases from V and 5 bases from J, leaving 3 bases between. The CDR3 extends over 11 amino acids. This chain connects TRBV6-1 to TRBJ2-5; D is undetermined. The origin of this receptor is a woman aged 45-59 years with active or convalescent COVID-19. Sample: peripheral blood. The CDR3 protein is CASSELETQYF. The CDR3 DNA sequence: TGTGCCAGCAGTGAACTTGAGACCCAGTACTTC.